This record covers a single T cell receptor (beta chain). The antigen this receptor binds is unknown. Nothing much larger sits one base from this clone, and base qualities are not available. The data derive from a study of blood T cells in healthy people across ages (dated by TCRdb to between 2014 and 2016). About the full investigation: Template switching captured roughly one uniquely barcoded TCR beta cDNA molecule per two T cells in model experiments. To avoid experimental bias, donors of different ages were spread randomly across the sequencing lanes. The donors were split into four age groups: young (average 16 years), middle-aged (about 40), aged (over 55) and long-lived (under 90). The study analyzed two additional independent replicas of 1 million unique cDNA reads from the same blood draw for two donors, one aged 18 to 29 and one aged 80 or older. To track age-related changes in TCR beta repertoire diversity, the study relied on deep sequencing normalized with unique cDNA molecular identifiers. The paper's findings and limits, for the study overall: The CMV infection status of donors was not known, potentially confounding age-related changes in expanded clonotypes. The long-lived group showed more naive CD4+ T cells, fewer expanded clones and increased TCR diversity than the aged group, suggesting age selection. Conclusive comparison of naive and antigen-experienced compartments was prevented by the profiling of bulk unsorted PBMCs. Estimates of total diversity from one million sequenced T cells were regarded as lower bounds and underestimates. A strong correlation was found between observed TCR beta diversity and the percentage of naive T cells measured by flow cytometry. Observed TCR beta diversity per million T cells fell roughly linearly with age, and a significant reduction was already apparent by age roughly 40.

The method was 5' RACE. This sample was sequenced with an Illumina HiSeq 2500. The second PCR ran for about 7 to 11 cycles and used a J-beta primer mix along with a sample-barcoded 5' primer. A template-switch 5' adaptor carrying 12 random nucleotides introduced a unique molecular identifier onto each TCR beta cDNA molecule. At least 2.5 million CDR3-containing paired-end reads were obtained from each sample. First-strand cDNA was synthesized from all RNA with the Mint cDNA synthesis kit, primed by a TRBC-specific oligonucleotide. Following uracil-DNA glycosylase treatment, all cDNA underwent a first 18-cycle PCR with the universal primers M1SS and BC2_uni_R. Turning to the authors' computational methods: For normalization, 1 million high-quality reads, each with a distinct molecular identifier, were randomly selected from each sample. Instead of being binned into consensus sequences, reads that shared molecular identifiers were thrown out. MiTCR, run with a Q25 quality threshold and the strictest error-elimination algorithm, handled CDR3 identification, clonotype clustering and error correction. A nonparametric unseen species model using Euler transformation provided a lower-bound estimate of total TCR beta diversity. TCRdb trimmed public reads at Q25 via fastp, called clones via MiXCR and kept in-frame beta chains. All rows with the same CDR3 protein become a single entry with the most common DNA and genes. The V and J calls shown here were made by TCRdb, not taken from the authors' results. Counted in this sample were almost 800,000 distinct CDR3 sequences; roughly 60% of them appeared once. The ten largest make up 20% to 25% of the sample.

Donors were 40 or so systemically healthy Caucasian individuals from Russia aged roughly 6 to 100 years. Each donor gave about 11 milliliters of peripheral blood, drawn into EDTA-treated Vacutainer tubes. PBMCs were isolated by Ficoll-Paque density-gradient centrifugation, with at least 7 million obtained per sample. Trizol reagent was used to extract total RNA from the PBMCs, yielding at least 6 micrograms per sample. For every donor, an aliquot of PBMCs went through flow cytometry to measure the percentages of naive CD45RAhigh/CD27high T cells. CDR1 and CDR2 were assigned from the germline V gene as MNHNS and SASEGT. The CDR3 measures 16 amino acids from cysteine to phenylalanine. CDR3 DNA only is kept here, 48 bases in frame from base 1. Trimming costs V 2 bases and J 2 bases, and their ends lie 16 bases apart.

The receptor's source is a man aged 25-40 years in good health. The specimen sequenced was blood. In this chain, TRBV6-1 is recombined with TRBJ2-7; the D gene cannot be named for sure. The DNA sequence follows: TGTGCCAGCAGTGAAATGGTACAGTACTTGGCCTACGAGCAGTACTTC. This sequence encodes CASSEMVQYLAYEQYF.